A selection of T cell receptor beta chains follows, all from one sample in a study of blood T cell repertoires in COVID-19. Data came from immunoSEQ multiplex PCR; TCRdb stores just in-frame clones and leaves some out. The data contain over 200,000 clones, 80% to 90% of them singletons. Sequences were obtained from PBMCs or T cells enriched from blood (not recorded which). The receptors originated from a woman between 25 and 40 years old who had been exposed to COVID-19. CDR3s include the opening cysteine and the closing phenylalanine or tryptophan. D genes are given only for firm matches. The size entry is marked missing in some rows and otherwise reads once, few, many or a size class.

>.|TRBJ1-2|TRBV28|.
TGTGCCAGCAGTTTCTCTCTCTCTCCTGTCTATGGCTACACCTTC
CASSFSLSPVYGYTF
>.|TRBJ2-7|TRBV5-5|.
TGTGCCAGCAGCTTGGAGTCCGTTCGAGGCTACGAGCAGTACTTC
CASSLESVRGYEQYF
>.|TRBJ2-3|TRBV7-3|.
TGTGCCAGCAGCTTAGTACAGGCTAGCACAGATACGCAGTATTTT
CASSLVQASTDTQYF
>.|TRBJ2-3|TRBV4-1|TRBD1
TGCGCCAGCAGCCAAGAAGGCAGGGGGCGGAGGGATACGCAGTATTTT
CASSQEGRGRRDTQYF
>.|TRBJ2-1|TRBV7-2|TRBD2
TGTGCCAGCAGCTTAGCGGGCGGGGGAGCCCTGTTGCGCTCCTACAATGAGCAGTTCTTC
CASSLAGGGALLRSYNEQFF
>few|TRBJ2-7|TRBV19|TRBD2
TGTGCCAGTAGTATCAAGACTAGCGGAAACTACGAGCAGTACTTC
CASSIKTSGNYEQYF
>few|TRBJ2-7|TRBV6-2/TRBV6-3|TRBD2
TGTGCCAGCAGTCAGACTAGCGGATATTACGAGCAGTACTTC
CASSQTSGYYEQYF
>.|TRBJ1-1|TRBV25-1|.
TGTGCCAGCAGTGAATCCGTGGGCTTGGGCACTGAAGCTTTCTTT
CASSESVGLGTEAFF
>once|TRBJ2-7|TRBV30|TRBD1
TGTGCCTGGAGTGTACCACGAAGGGACAGGGGTTCCTACGAGCAGTACTTC
CAWSVPRRDRGSYEQYF
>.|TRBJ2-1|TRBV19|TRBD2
TGTGCCAGTAGAGAGGGACTAGCGGGAAATGAGCAGTTCTTC
CASREGLAGNEQFF
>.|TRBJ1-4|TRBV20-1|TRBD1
TGCAGTGCTAGTGGCCGGGACAGGACTAATGAAAAACTGTTTTTT
CSASGRDRTNEKLFF
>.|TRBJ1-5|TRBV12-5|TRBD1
TGTGCTAGTGGTTCGATCCGGGGACAGGGAGGCAATCAGCCCCAGCATTTT
CASGSIRGQGGNQPQHF
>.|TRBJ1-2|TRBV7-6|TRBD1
TGTGCCAGCAGCCCCCTGACAGGGGATGGCTACACCTTC
CASSPLTGDGYTF
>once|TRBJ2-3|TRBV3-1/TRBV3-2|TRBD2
TGTGCCAGCAGCCACCGACTAGCGGACGTCACAGATACGCAGTATTTT
CASSHRLADVTDTQYF
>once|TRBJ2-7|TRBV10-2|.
TGCGCCAGCTCAATTATTGACTCCCCCTACGAGCAGTACTTC
CASSIIDSPYEQYF
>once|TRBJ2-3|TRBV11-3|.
TGTGCCAGCAGCTTAGGAAATCGGGGGAGTCAAGATACGCAGTATTTT
CASSLGNRGSQDTQYF
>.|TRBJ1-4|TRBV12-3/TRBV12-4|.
TGTGCCAGCAGTTTTAGGGGTAATGAAAAACTGTTTTTT
CASSFRGNEKLFF
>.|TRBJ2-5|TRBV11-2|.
TGTGCCAGCAACCTGGACATGGGGACCCAGTACTTC
CASNLDMGTQYF
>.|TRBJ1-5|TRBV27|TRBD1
TGTGCCAGCAGACCGGGACAGCTCAATCAGCCCCAGCATTTT
CASRPGQLNQPQHF
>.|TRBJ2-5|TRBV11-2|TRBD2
TGTGCCAGCCAAAAATCGACTAGCGGGAGGGGAGAGACCCAGTACTTC
CASQKSTSGRGETQYF
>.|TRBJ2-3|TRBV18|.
TGTGCCAGCTCACCTGCGCGGGGCACAGATACGCAGTATTTT
CASSPARGTDTQYF
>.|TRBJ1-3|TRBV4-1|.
TGCGCCAGCAGCCAACCACGAGGGTCCGGGATCCTCTCTGGAAACACCATATATTTT
CASSQPRGSGILSGNTIYF
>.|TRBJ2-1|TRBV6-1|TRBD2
TGTGCCAGCAGTGAAAATAGCGGGACCAACTCCTACAATGAGCAGTTCTTC
CASSENSGTNSYNEQFF
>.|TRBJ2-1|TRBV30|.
TGTGCCTGGAGGTCCGTAGAGCAGTTCTTC
CAWRSVEQFF
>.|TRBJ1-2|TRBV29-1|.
TGCAGCGTTGTTACAGGGTTGGGCGTCTATGGCTACACCTTC
CSVVTGLGVYGYTF
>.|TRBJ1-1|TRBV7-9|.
TGTGCCAGCAAAACTGGGGCTGGAGGGACTGAAGCTTTCTTT
CASKTGAGGTEAFF
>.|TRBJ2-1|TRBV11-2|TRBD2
TGTGCCAGCAGCCCCCTGACTAGCGGGAGCTCCTACAATGAGCAGTTCTTC
CASSPLTSGSSYNEQFF
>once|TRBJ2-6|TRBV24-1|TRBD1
TGTGCCACCAGTGATCCCAGAACAGGGGCTGGGGCCAACGTCCTGACTTTC
CATSDPRTGAGANVLTF
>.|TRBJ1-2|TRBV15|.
TGTGCCACCAGCAGAGATCGAGGGTTAGGGAGCTACACCTTC
CATSRDRGLGSYTF
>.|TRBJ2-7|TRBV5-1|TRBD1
TGCGCCAGCAGCTCCAGACAGGGGGCTTCCTACGAGCAGTACTTC
CASSSRQGASYEQYF
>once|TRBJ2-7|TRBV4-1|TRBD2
TGCGCCAGCAGACAGACCAGGACTAGCGGGGTCTACGAGCAGTACTTC
CASRQTRTSGVYEQYF
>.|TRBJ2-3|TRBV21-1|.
TGTGCCAGCAGCCGAGCTGCGCGGTATTTT
CASSRAARYF
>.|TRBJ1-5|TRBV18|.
TGTGCCAGCTCACCCTTGCCTACCCGGGTTAATCAGCCCCAGCATTTT
CASSPLPTRVNQPQHF
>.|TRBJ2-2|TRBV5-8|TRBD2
TGTGCCAGCAGTTTTCTAGGACTAGCGGGAGGGAACACCGGGGAGCTGTTTTTT
CASSFLGLAGGNTGELFF
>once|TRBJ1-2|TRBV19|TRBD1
TGTGCCAGTAATCGGACAGGGGGCAACTATGGCTACACCTTC
CASNRTGGNYGYTF
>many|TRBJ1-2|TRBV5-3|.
TGTGCCAGAAGCTTGGAGAAAGGGAGTAACTATGGCTACACCTTC
CARSLEKGSNYGYTF
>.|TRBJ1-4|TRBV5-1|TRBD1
TGCGCCAGCAGCCTCACCGGGACAGGGGCGGCAACTAATGAAAAACTGTTTTTT
CASSLTGTGAATNEKLFF
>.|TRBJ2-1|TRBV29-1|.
TGCAGCGTCCCTGAGCCCAGGGAACAGTTCTTC
CSVPEPREQFF
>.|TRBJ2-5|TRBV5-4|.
TGTGCCAGCAGCCGGGACTTCGAGACCCAGTACTTC
CASSRDFETQYF
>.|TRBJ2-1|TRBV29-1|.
TGCAGCGTTGAGATAGTCTACGATGAGCAGTTCTTC
CSVEIVYDEQFF
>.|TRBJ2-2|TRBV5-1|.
TGCGCCAGCAGCTTATCCGGGGGAGGCACCGGGGAGCTGTTTTTT
CASSLSGGGTGELFF
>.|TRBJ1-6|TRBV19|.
TGTGCCAGTAGTATAGATCCAGGCCTTAATTCACCCCTCCACTTT
CASSIDPGLNSPLHF
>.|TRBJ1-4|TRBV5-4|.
TGTGCCAGCAGCCTGGGACGGGATGCAACTAATGAAAAACTGTTTTTT
CASSLGRDATNEKLFF
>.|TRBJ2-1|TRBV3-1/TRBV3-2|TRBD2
TGTGCCAGCAGCCAATGGGGACTAGCGGGGTCCAATGAGCAGTTCTTC
CASSQWGLAGSNEQFF
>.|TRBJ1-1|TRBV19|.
TGTGCCAGTAGTATCGGTACAGAGAACACTGAAGCTTTCTTT
CASSIGTENTEAFF
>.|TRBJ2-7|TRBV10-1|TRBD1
TGCGCCAGCAGTCTCCTCGGGACAGGGGCCGTTTTAAACGAGCAGTACTTC
CASSLLGTGAVLNEQYF
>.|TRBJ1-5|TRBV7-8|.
TGTGCCAGCAGCTTAGAACAGATCTATAGCAATCAGCCCCAGCATTTT
CASSLEQIYSNQPQHF
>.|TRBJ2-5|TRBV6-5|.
TGTGCCAGCGCGGCAGGGGCCGGGGAGACCCAGTACTTC
CASAAGAGETQYF
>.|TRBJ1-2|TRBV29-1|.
TGCAGCGTAGCTCAGGGAAACTATGGCTACACCTTC
CSVAQGNYGYTF
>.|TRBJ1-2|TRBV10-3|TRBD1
TGTGCCATCAGTGAGTCTAGACAGGGCCACGGCTACACCTTC
CAISESRQGHGYTF
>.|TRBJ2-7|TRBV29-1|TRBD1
TGCAGCGTTGAGGGCTTGACAGGGGGAAGGGAGCAGTACTTC
CSVEGLTGGREQYF
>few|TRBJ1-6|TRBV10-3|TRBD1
TGTGCCATCAGACCTGAGGACAGGCCCGAATCACCCCTCCACTTT
CAIRPEDRPESPLHF
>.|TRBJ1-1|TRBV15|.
TGTGCCACCAGCAGAGTAGGGGGGGTTGGGACTGAAGCTTTCTTT
CATSRVGGVGTEAFF
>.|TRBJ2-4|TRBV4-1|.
TGCGCCAGCAGCCAAGTCCTCGGGGGCATTCAGTACTTC
CASSQVLGGIQYF
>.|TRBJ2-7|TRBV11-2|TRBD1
TGTGCCAGCAGCACCCGGACAGGGGACGTCCAGTACTTC
CASSTRTGDVQYF